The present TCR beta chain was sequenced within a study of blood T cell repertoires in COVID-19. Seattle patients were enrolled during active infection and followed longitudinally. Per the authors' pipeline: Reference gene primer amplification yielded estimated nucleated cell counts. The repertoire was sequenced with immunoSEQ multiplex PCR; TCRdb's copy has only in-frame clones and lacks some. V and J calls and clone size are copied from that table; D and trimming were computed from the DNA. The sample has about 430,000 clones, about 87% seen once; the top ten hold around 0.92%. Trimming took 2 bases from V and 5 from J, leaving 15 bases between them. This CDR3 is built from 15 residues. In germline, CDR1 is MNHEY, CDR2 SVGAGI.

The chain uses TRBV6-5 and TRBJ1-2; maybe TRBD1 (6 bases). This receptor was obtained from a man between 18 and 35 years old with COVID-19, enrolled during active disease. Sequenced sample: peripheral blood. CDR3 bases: TGTGCCAGCAGTTACGATCCCCAGGGGTGGTATGGCTACACCTTC. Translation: CASSYDPQGWYGYTF.